The clone carrying this T cell receptor (beta chain) has just a few counts. Its antigen is as yet unknown. The sample is drawn from a study of T cell responses to AZD1222 COVID-19 vaccine. Germline assignment: CDR1 LNHDA and CDR2 SQIVND (reference sequence). Trimming cost V 4 bases and J 1 base; bases outside gene matches: 0. The CDR3 covers 14 residues. Profiled with immunoSEQ multiplex PCR; TCRdb holds only in-frame clones, not every one. The top ten clones hold 2.8% of a sample with roughly 97,000 clones, roughly 88% of them seen once. Overall study results and limits: Baseline serostatus was positive in only a handful of AZD1222 recipients.

The receptor's source is an adult in good health. The source was peripheral blood, collected on day 0 of AZD1222 vaccination. The chain uses TRBV19 and TRBJ1-5; 8 bases match TRBD1. The CDR3 DNA reads as TGTGCCAGTAGTACAGGGGGCAGCAATCAGCCCCAGCATTTT. This encodes CASSTGGSNQPQHF.